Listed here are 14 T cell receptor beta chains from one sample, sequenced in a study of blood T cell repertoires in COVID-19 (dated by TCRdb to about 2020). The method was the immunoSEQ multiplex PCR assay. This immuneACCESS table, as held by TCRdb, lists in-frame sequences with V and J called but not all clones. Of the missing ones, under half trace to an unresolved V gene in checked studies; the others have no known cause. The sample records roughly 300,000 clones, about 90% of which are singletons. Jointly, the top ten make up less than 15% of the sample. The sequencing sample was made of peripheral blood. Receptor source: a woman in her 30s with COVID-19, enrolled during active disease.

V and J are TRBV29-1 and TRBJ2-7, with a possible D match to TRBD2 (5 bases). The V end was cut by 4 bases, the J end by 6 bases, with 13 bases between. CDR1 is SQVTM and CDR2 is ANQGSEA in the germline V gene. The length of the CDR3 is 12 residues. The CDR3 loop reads CSVGWRVIEQYF. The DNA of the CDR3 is TGCAGCGTTGGATGGCGGGTAATCGAGCAGTACTTC.

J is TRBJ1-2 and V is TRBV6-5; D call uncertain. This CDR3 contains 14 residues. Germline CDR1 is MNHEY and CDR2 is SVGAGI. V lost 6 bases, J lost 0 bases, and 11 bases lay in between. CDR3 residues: CASRRIGTNYGYTF. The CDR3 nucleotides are TGTGCCAGCAGAAGAATCGGGACTAACTATGGCTACACCTTC.

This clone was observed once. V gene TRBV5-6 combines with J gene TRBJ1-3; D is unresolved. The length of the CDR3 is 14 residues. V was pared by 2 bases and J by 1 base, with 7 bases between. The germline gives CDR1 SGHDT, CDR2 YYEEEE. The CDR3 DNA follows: TGTGCCAGCAGCTTTGCTACTTCTGGAAACACCATATATTTT. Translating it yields CASSFATSGNTIYF.

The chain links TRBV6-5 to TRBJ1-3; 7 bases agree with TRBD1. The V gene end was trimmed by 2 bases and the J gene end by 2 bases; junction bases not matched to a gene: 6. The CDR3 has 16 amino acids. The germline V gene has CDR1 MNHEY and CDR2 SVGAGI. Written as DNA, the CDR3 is TGTGCCAGCAGTTACGGTCGGGACAGAACTGGAAACACCATATATTTT. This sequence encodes CASSYGRDRTGNTIYF.

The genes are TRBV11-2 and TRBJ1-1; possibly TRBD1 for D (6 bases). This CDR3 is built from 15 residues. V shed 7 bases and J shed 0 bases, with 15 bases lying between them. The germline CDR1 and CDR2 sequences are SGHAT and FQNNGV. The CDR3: CASNVQGRMNTEAFF. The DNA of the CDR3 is TGTGCCAGCAACGTACAGGGTAGGATGAACACTGAAGCTTTCTTT.

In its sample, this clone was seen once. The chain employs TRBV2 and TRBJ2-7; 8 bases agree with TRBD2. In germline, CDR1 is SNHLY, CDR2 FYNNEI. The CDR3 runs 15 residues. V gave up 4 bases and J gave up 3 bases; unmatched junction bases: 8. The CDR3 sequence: CASSVGGAGGYEQYF. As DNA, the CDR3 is TGTGCCAGCAGTGTCGGGGGGGCGGGAGGCTACGAGCAGTACTTC.

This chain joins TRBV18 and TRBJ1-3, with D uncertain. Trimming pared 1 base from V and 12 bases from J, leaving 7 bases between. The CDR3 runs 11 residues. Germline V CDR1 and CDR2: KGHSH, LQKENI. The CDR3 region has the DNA TGTGCCAGCTCACCACAAGACTTCATATATTTT. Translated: CASSPQDFIYF.

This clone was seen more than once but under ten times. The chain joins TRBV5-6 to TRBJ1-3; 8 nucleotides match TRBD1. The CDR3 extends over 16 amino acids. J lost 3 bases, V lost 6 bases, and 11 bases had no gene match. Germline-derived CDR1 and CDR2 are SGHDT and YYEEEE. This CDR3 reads CASTRQGLGYGNTIYF. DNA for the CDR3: TGTGCCAGCACCCGACAGGGGCTGGGATATGGAAACACCATATATTTT.

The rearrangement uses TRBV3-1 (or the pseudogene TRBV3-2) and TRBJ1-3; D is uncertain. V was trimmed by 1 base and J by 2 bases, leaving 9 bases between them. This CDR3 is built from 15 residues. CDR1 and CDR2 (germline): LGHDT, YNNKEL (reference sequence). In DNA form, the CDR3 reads TGTGCCAGCAGCCAAGCCAAAAGAGCTGGAAACACCATATATTTT. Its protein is CASSQAKRAGNTIYF.

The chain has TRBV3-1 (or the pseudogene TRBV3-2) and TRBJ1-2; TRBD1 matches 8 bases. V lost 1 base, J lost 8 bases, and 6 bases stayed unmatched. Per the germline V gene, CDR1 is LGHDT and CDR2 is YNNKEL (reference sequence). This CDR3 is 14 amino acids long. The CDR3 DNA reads TGTGCCAGCAGCCAAGTCGCCAGGGGGCGAGGCTACACCTTC. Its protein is CASSQVARGRGYTF.

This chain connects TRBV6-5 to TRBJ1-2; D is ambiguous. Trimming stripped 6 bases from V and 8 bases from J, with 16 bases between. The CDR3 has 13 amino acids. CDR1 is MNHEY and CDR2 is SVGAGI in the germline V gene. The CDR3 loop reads CASRANGDSGYTF. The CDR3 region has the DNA TGTGCCAGCAGGGCGAACGGGGATAGCGGCTACACCTTC.

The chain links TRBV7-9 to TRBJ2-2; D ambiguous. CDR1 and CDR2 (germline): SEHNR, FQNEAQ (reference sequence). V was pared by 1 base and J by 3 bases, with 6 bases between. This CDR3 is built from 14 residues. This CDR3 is CASSLVADTGELFF. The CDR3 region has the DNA TGTGCCAGCAGCTTAGTTGCGGACACCGGGGAGCTGTTTTTT.

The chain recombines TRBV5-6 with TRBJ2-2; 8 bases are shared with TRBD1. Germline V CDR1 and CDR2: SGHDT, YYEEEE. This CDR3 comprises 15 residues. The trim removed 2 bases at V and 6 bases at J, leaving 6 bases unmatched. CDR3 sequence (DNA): TGTGCCAGCAGCTTCCGTACAGGGGGAGCCGGGGAGCTGTTTTTT. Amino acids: CASSFRTGGAGELFF.

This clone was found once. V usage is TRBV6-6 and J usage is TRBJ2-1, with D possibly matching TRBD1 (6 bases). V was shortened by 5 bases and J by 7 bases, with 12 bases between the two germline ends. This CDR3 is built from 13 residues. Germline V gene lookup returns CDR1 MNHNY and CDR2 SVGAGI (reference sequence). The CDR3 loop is CASSVQGGNEQFF. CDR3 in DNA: TGTGCCAGCAGTGTACAGGGTGGGAATGAGCAGTTCTTC.